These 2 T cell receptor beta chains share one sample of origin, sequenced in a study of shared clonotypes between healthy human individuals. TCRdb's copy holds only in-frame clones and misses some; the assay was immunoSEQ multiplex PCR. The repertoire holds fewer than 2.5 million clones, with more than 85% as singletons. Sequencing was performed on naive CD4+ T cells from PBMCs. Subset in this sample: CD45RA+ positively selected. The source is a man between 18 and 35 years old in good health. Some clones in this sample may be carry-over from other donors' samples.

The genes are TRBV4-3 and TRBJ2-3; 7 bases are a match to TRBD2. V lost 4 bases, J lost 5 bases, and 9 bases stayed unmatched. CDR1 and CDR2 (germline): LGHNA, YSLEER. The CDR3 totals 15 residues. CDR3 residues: CASSLSVSGGDTQYF. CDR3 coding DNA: TGCGCCAGCAGCCTCTCGGTATCGGGGGGAGATACGCAGTATTTT.

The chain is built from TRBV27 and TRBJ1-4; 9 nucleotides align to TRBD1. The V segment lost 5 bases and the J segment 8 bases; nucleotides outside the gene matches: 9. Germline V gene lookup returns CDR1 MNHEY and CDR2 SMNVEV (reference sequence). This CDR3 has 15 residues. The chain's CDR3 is CASSPGQGRGEKLFF. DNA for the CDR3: TGTGCCAGCAGTCCTGGACAGGGGCGGGGGGAAAAACTGTTTTTT.